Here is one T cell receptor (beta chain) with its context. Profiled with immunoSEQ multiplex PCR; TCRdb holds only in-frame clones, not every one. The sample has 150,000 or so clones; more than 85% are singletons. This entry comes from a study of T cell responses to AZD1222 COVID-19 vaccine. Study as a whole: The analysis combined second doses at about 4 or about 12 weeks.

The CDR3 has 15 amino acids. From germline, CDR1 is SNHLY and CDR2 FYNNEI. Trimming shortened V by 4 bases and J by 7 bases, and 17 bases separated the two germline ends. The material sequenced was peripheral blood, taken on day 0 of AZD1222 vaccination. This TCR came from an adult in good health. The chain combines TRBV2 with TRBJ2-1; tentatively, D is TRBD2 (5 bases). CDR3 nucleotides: TGTGCCAGCAGTGGGGAGAGGCTAGCCGCGAATGAGCAGTTCTTC. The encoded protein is CASSGERLAANEQFF.